This T cell receptor (beta chain) was sequenced during a study of cytomegalovirus exposure and HLA in healthy donors. General study points: A later analysis reportedly identified an Asian-associated ancestry cluster as carrying fewer N-insertions than the approximately 640-donor mean. TCR beta V segments were, for the most part, productive about 87% or about 30% of the time in an earlier analysis. Reports described diagnosis of cytomegalovirus status by the classifier as highly specific and sensitive.

It was with 60 Vbeta and 13 Jbeta primers that the PCR ran. In the original workflow: Later work found 74 million or so unique TCR beta chains, with approximately 12 million shared. Libraries were prepared by immunoSEQ multiplex PCR; TCRdb keeps only in-frame clonotypes and omits some of them. The DNA was the basis for D and trimming; V, J and clone size are from that table. This sample yields 85,000 to 100,000 clones, of which roughly 83% are seen a single time; 2.5% to 3.5% belongs to the top ten. The trim removed 4 bases at V and 3 bases at J, leaving 8 bases unmatched. Germline V lookup: CDR1 SGHRS, CDR2 YFSETQ. CDR3 length: 15 residues. Remarks on this clone: Its specificity is not known.

Sample: PBMCs. This chain uses TRBV5-1 with TRBJ1-2, with 8 bases identical to TRBD1. This clonotype was obtained from a male donor in good health and CMV-seropositive. The chain's CDR3 is CASSPYGQGDYGYTF. CDR3 in DNA: TGCGCCAGCAGCCCATATGGACAGGGCGACTATGGCTACACCTTC. Full variable domain (missing parts from reference TRBV5-1 and TRBJ1-2): KAGVTQTPRYLIKTRGQQVTLSCSPISGHRSVSWYQQTPGQGLQFLFEYFSETQRNKGNFPGRFSGRQFSNSRSEMNVSTLELGDSALYLCASSPYGQGDYGYTFGSGTRLTVV.